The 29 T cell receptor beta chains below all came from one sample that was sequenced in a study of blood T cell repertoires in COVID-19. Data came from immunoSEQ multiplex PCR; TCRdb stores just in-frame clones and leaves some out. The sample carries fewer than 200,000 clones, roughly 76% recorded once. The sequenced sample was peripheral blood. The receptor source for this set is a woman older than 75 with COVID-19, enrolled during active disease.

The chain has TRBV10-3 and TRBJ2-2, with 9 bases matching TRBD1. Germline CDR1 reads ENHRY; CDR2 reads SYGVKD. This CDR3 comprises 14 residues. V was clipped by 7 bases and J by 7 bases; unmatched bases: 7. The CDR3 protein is CAITGQGKGGELFF. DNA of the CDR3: TGTGCCATCACCGGACAGGGGAAGGGCGGGGAGCTGTTTTTT.

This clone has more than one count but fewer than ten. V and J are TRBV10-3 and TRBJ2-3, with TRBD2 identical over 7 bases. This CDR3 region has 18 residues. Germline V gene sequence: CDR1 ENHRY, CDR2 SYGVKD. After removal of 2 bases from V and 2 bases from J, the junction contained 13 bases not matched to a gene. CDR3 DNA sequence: TGTGCCATCAGTGAGCCCGGGGCGGCGGGAGACCTCACAGATACGCAGTATTTT. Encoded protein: CAISEPGAAGDLTDTQYF.

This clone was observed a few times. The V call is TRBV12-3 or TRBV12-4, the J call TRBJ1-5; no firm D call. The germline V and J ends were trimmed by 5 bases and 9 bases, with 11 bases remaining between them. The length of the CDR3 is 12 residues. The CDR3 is CASSVRSGPQHF. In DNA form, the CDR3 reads TGTGCCAGCAGTGTGCGTTCGGGGCCCCAGCATTTT.

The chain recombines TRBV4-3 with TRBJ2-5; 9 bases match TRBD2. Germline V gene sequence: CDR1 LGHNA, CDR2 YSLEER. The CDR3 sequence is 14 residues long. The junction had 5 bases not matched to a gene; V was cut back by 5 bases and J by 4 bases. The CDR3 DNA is TGCGCCAGCAGCGCGGGGGGGGTGGGAGAGACCCAGTACTTC. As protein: CASSAGGVGETQYF.

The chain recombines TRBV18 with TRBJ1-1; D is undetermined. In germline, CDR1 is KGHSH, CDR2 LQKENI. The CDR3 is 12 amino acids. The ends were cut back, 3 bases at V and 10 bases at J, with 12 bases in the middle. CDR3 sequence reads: CASSPRAGGAFF. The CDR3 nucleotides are TGTGCCAGCTCACCGCGGGCCGGTGGAGCTTTCTTT.

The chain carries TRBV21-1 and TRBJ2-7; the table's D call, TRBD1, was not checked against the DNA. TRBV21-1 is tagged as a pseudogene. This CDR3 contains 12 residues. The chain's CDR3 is CASRDRDYEQYF. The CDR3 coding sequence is TGTGCCAGCAGGGACAGGGACTACGAGCAGTACTTC.

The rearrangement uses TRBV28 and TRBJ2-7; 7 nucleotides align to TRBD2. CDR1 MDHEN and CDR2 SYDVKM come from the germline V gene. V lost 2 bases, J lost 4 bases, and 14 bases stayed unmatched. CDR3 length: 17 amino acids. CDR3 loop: CASSLGPTGLVKYEQYF. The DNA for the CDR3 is TGTGCCAGCAGTTTAGGGCCGACCGGACTAGTAAAATACGAGCAGTACTTC.

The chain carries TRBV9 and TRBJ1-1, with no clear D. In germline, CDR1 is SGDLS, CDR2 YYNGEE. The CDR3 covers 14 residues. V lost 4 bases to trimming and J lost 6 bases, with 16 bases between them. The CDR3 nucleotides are TGTGCCAGCAGCTACGGCGGGAGTGTGGCTGAAGCTTTCTTT. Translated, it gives CASSYGGSVAEAFF.

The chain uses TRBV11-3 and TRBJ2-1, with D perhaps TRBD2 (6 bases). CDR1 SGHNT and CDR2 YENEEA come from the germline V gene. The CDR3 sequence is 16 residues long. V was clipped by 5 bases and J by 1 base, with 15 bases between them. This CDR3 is CASSPQPAGSYNEQFF. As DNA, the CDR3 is TGTGCCAGCAGCCCACAGCCAGCGGGTTCCTACAATGAGCAGTTCTTC.

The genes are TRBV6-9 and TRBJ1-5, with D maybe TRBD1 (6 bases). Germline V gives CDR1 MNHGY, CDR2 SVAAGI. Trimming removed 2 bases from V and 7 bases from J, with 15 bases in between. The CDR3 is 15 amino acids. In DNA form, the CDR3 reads TGTGCCAGCAGTTATGTGTGTAGACAGGAACAGCCCCAGCATTTT. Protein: CASSYVCRQEQPQHF.

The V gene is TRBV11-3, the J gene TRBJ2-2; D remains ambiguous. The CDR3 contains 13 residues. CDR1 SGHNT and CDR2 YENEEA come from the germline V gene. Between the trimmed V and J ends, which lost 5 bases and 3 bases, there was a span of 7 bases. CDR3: CASSHDYTGELFF. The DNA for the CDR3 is TGTGCCAGCAGCCATGACTACACCGGGGAGCTGTTTTTT.

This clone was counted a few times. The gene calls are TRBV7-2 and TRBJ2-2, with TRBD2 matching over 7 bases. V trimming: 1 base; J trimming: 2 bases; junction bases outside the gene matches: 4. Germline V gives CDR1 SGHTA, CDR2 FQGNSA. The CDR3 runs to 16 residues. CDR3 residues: CASSLVGLPNTGELFF. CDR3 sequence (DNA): TGTGCCAGCAGCTTAGTGGGACTACCCAACACCGGGGAGCTGTTTTTT.

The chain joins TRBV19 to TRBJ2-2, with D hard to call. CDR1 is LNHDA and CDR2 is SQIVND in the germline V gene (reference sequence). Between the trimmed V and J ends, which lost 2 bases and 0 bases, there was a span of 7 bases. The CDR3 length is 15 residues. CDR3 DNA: TGTGCCAGTAGTATATGGTCAGCGAACACCGGGGAGCTGTTTTTT. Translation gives CASSIWSANTGELFF.

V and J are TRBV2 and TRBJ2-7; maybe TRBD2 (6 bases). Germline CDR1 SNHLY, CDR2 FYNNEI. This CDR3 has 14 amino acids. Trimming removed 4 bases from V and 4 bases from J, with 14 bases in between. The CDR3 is CASSVRGGRYEQYF. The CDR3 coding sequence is TGTGCCAGCAGTGTCAGAGGAGGGCGGTACGAGCAGTACTTC.

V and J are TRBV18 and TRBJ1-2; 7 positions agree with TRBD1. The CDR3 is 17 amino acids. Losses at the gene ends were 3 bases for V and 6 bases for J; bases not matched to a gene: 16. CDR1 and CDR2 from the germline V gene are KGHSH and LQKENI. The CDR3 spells CASSPTYDDRVSNGYTF. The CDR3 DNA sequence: TGTGCCAGCTCACCGACCTACGACGACAGGGTTTCCAATGGCTACACCTTC.

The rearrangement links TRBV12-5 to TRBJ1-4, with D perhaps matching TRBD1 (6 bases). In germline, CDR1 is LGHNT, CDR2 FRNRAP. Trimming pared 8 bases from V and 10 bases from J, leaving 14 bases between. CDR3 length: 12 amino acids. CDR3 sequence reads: CASSGVGGKLFF. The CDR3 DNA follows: TGTGCTAGTTCAGGGGTTGGGGGAAAACTGTTTTTT.

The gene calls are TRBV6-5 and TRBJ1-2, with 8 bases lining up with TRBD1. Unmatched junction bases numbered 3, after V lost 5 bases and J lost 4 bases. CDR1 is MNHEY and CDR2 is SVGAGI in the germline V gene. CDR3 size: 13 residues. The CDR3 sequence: CASSRDRIYGYTF. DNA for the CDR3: TGTGCCAGCAGTCGGGACAGGATCTATGGCTACACCTTC.

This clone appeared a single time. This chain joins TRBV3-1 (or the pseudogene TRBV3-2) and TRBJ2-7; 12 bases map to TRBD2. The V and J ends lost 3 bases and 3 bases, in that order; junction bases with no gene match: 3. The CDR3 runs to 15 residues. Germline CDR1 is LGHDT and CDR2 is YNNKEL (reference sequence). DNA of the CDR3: TGTGCCAGCAGCCACGGACTAGCGGGAAACTACGAGCAGTACTTC. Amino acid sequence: CASSHGLAGNYEQYF.

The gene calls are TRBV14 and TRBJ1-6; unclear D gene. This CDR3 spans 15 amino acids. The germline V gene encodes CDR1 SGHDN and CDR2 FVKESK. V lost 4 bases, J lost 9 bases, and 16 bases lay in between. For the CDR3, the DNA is TGTGCCAGCAGCCCCCTGCCCCAAACTCGTTCACCCCTCCACTTT. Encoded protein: CASSPLPQTRSPLHF.

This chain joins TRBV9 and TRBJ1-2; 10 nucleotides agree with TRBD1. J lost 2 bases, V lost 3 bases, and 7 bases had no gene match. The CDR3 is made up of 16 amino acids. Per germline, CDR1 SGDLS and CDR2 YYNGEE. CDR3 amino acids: CASSASVGQGNYGYTF. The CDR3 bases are TGTGCCAGCAGCGCCTCCGTGGGACAGGGGAACTATGGCTACACCTTC.

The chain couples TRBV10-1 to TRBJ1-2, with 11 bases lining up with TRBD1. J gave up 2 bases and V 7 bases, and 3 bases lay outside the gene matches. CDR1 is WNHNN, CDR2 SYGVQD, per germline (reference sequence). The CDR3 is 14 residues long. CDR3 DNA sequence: TGCGCCAGCACTGGACAGGGGGCGAACTATGGCTACACCTTC. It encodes CASTGQGANYGYTF.

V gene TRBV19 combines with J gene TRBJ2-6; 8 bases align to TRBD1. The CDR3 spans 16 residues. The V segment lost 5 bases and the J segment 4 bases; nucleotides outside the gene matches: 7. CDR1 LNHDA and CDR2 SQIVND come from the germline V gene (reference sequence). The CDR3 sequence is CASSPTRGRGANVLTF. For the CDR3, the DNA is TGTGCCAGTAGTCCCACCAGGGGGCGAGGGGCCAACGTCCTGACTTTC.

CDR3 region: CASSYVGQGLSPLHF. CDR3 DNA sequence: TGTGCCAGCAGTTACGTGGGACAGGGTCTTTCACCCCTCCACTTT. This chain joins TRBV6-2 or TRBV6-3 and TRBJ1-6, with 9 bases aligning to TRBD1. Germline values: CDR1 MNHEY, CDR2 SVGEGT. The ends lost 2 bases at V and 9 bases at J; junction bases unmatched: 5. The CDR3 is 15 amino acids.

In DNA, the CDR3 is TGCGCCAGCAGCCCTCAAGACGGCGTAAGGGGGTCACCCCTCCACTTT. Amino acids: CASSPQDGVRGSPLHF. The chain uses TRBV4-3 and TRBJ1-6; TRBD1 might be the D (6 bases). Looked up from germline, CDR1 is LGHNA and CDR2 is YSLEER. There are 16 residues in the CDR3. The V and J ends lost 4 bases and 10 bases respectively, with 20 bases between them.

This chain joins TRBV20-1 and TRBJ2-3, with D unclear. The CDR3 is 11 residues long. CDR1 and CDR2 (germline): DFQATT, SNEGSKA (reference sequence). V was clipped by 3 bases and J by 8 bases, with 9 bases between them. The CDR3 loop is CSASTSGTQYF. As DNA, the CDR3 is TGCAGTGCTAGTACGTCCGGTACGCAGTATTTT.

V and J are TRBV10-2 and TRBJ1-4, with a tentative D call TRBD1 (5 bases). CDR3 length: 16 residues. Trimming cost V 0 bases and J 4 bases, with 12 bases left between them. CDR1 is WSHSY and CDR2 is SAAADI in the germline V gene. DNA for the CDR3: TGCGCCAGCAGTGAGTCGGGCGGGGGGGGTAATGAAAAACTGTTTTTT. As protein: CASSESGGGGNEKLFF.

The CDR3 is CASSFSAGNYGYTF. CDR3 DNA: TGCGCCAGCAGCTTTTCTGCGGGGAACTATGGCTACACCTTC. This chain joins TRBV5-1 and TRBJ1-2; D unresolved. Trimming removed 2 bases at V and 2 bases at J, with 10 bases between. CDR1 SGHRS and CDR2 YFSETQ come from the germline V gene. The CDR3 runs to 14 residues. Combining the CDR3 with reference TRBV5-1 and TRBJ1-2 gives the whole variable domain KAGVTQTPRYLIKTRGQQVTLSCSPISGHRSVSWYQQTPGQGLQFLFEYFSETQRNKGNFPGRFSGRQFSNSRSEMNVSTLELGDSALYLCASSFSAGNYGYTFGSGTRLTVV.

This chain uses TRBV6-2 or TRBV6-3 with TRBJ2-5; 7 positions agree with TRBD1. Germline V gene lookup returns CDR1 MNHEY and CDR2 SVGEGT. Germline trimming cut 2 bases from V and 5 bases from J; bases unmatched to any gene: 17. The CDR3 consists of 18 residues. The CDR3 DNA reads TGTGCCAGCAGTTACAGGCTCGAGGGGGCATTGGATACGGAGACCCAGTACTTC. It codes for CASSYRLEGALDTETQYF.

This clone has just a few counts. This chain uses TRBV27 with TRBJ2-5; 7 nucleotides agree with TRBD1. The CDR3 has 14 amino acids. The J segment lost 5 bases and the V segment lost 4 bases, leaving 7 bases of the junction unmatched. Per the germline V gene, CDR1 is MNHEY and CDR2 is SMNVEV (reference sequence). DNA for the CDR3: TGTGCCAGCAGTTCCCAGGGGGTTTACGAGACCCAGTACTTC. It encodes CASSSQGVYETQYF.